The 25 T cell receptor beta chains presented below share a single source sample, sequenced in a study of vaccination and CD4 T cells after COVID-19. The treatment was: approximately 9-day PBMC culture with coronavirus spike peptide pools or control peptides (ViraFEST assay). Sequencing of cultured CD4+ T cell DNA used the Oncomine TCR Beta short-read assay. TCRdb ran MiXCR on the PCR reads and lists one entry per CDR3 protein. The sample holds 8,000 or so distinct CDR3 sequences; 15% to 25% are singletons and the top ten take 21%. For these TCRs, the target antigens are not known. Sequenced here: CD4+ T cells from blood, cultured in vitro, sampled after SARS-CoV-2 vaccination. The origin of the receptors is a human donor who had recovered from COVID-19.

In its sample, this clonotype was seen a few times. This chain's CDR3 is CASSLTGTRENEQFF. The CDR3, as DNA: TGTGCCAGCAGCTTAACGGGGACTAGAGAAAATGAGCAGTTCTTC. This chain uses TRBV7-3 with TRBJ2-1, with TRBD2 identical over 8 bases. The germline CDR1 and CDR2 sequences are SGHTA and FQGTGA. After removal of 0 bases from V and 7 bases from J, the junction contained 5 bases not matched to a gene. The CDR3 has 15 amino acids.

DNA of the CDR3: TGTGCCAGCAGCCGGCCGGGACAGGGGGCAAACAATCAGCCCCAGCATTTT. Residues: CASSRPGQGANNQPQHF. V is TRBV14 and J is TRBJ1-5, with 12 bases lining up with TRBD1. The junction had 7 bases not matched to a gene; V was cut back by 4 bases and J by 3 bases. Germline CDR1 reads SGHDN; CDR2 reads FVKESK. The CDR3 contains 17 residues. Complete variable domain (other parts from reference TRBV14 and TRBJ1-5): EAGVTQFPSHSVIEKGQTVTLRCDPISGHDNLYWYRRVMGKEIKFLLHFVKESKQDESGMPNNRFLAERTGGTYSTLKVQPAELEDSGVYFCASSRPGQGANNQPQHFGDGTRLSIL.

The V gene is TRBV2, the J gene TRBJ2-3; D is possibly TRBD1 (5 bases). The ends were cut back, 4 bases at V and 4 bases at J, with 12 bases in the middle. CDR3 length: 14 amino acids. CDR1 is SNHLY and CDR2 is FYNNEI in the germline V gene. CDR3 nucleotides: TGTGCCAGCAGTGCGCGACAGAGATCAGATACGCAGTATTTT. The encoded protein is CASSARQRSDTQYF.

The V and J genes are TRBV11-3 and TRBJ2-3, with TRBD1 as a possible D gene (6 bases). This CDR3 comprises 15 residues. Trimming stripped 5 bases from V and 2 bases from J, with 14 bases between. Per the germline V gene, CDR1 is SGHNT and CDR2 is YENEEA. CDR3 bases: TGTGCCAGCAGCATTCCCAGGGGATTCACAGATACGCAGTATTTT. This gives the protein CASSIPRGFTDTQYF.

This clonotype is medium-sized. This chain connects TRBV20-1 to TRBJ2-7; tentative D call: TRBD1 (6 bases). The germline V gene encodes CDR1 DFQATT and CDR2 SNEGSKA (reference sequence). The V gene lost 5 bases and the J gene lost 2 bases, with 19 bases spanning the gap. This CDR3 has 15 residues. The CDR3 spells CSAPARGTTTYEQYF. In nucleotides, the CDR3 is TGCAGTGCTCCCGCGAGGGGGACAACAACCTACGAGCAGTACTTC.

Judged by abundance, this clonotype is large. The chain employs TRBV29-1 and TRBJ2-7; 7 nucleotides match TRBD2. Germline CDR1 SQVTM, CDR2 ANQGSEA. Unmatched junction bases numbered 11, after V lost 6 bases and J lost 6 bases. The CDR3 runs 13 residues. The CDR3 sequence is CSVGGDGGTEQYF. Here the CDR3 DNA reads TGCAGCGTAGGAGGTGACGGGGGGACCGAGCAGTACTTC.

This clonotype was detected only a few times. V gene TRBV7-2 combines with J gene TRBJ2-3; TRBD2 matches 10 bases. The CDR3 is 17 amino acids. Trimming took 0 bases from V and 3 from J; bases not matched to a gene: 6. The germline V gene has CDR1 SGHTA and CDR2 FQGNSA. CDR3 in DNA: TGTGCCAGCAGCTTAGCGCCTAGCGGGAGTGGAACAGATACGCAGTATTTT. This gives the protein CASSLAPSGSGTDTQYF.

The genes are TRBV28 and TRBJ1-5; 7 nucleotides agree with TRBD1. Per germline, CDR1 MDHEN and CDR2 SYDVKM. J lost 4 bases, V lost 7 bases, and 4 bases had no gene match. This CDR3 is built from 13 residues. The CDR3 spells CASTGQENQPQHF. The CDR3 DNA sequence: TGTGCCAGCACCGGACAGGAAAATCAGCCCCAGCATTTT. The entire variable domain, with the rest obtained from reference TRBV28 and TRBJ1-5, is as follows: DVKVTQSSRYLVKRTGEKVFLECVQDMDHENMFWYRQDPGLGLRLIYFSYDVKMKEKGDIPEGYSVSREKKERFSLILESASTNQTSMYLCASTGQENQPQHFGDGTRLSIL.

The chain couples TRBV10-3 to TRBJ1-1; D possibly corresponds to TRBD1 (5 bases). V lost 0 bases, J lost 1 base, and 12 bases lay in between. CDR3 length equals 16 residues. Germline CDR1 ENHRY, CDR2 SYGVKD. The chain's CDR3 is CAISESLGRRNTEAFF. The CDR3 DNA sequence: TGTGCCATCAGTGAGTCGTTGGGGCGCCGGAACACTGAAGCTTTCTTT.

This sequence joins TRBV23-1 and TRBJ2-7; 10 positions match TRBD2. TRBV23-1 is an ORF, and what it does is uncertain. The V and J ends lost 2 bases and 5 bases, in that order; junction bases with no gene match: 9. The CDR3 consists of 16 residues. The CDR3 sequence: CASSQPNLAGGDEQYF. DNA for the CDR3: TGCGCCAGCAGTCAACCTAACTTAGCGGGGGGCGACGAGCAGTACTTC.

This clonotype was seen only a few times. The chain has TRBV20-1 and TRBJ2-7; 10 bases are a match to TRBD2. V lost 6 bases to trimming and J lost 4 bases; unmatched junction nucleotides: 9. This CDR3 spans 14 amino acids. Germline CDR1 and CDR2: DFQATT and SNEGSKA (reference sequence). CDR3 sequence: CSAVKASGSYEQYF. CDR3 in DNA: TGCAGTGCGGTGAAGGCTAGCGGGAGTTACGAGCAGTACTTC.

This clonotype ranks as large (0.1 to 1%). This chain uses TRBV19 with TRBJ1-1; D unclear. The CDR3 consists of 14 residues. The germline V gene encodes CDR1 LNHDA and CDR2 SQIVND (reference sequence). V was clipped by 3 bases and J by 1 base, with 9 bases between them. CDR3 residues: CASSIIERNTEAFF. Here the CDR3 DNA reads TGTGCCAGTAGTATTATAGAGAGGAACACTGAAGCTTTCTTT.

This clonotype is labeled as medium-sized. The chain is built from TRBV20-1 and TRBJ1-2; D might be TRBD1 (5 bases). Trimming stripped 5 bases from V and 7 bases from J, with 20 bases between. Germline V CDR1 and CDR2: DFQATT, SNEGSKA (reference sequence). CDR3 length: 14 residues. CDR3 in amino acids: CSAPTRGVAGGYTF. CDR3 nucleotides: TGCAGTGCTCCCACCCGGGGGGTTGCGGGTGGCTACACCTTC.

This clonotype was counted only a few times. The chain couples TRBV6-2 or TRBV6-3 to TRBJ2-3; 10 bases map to TRBD1. Germline CDR1 and CDR2: MNHEY and SVGEGT. With V trimmed by 6 bases and J by 2 bases, 2 bases remained unmatched. The CDR3 sequence is 14 residues long. In DNA form, the CDR3 reads TGTGCCAGCAGCGGGACAGGGGACACAGATACGCAGTATTTT. It is translated as CASSGTGDTDTQYF.

This clonotype was observed a few times. The rearrangement joins TRBV5-1 to TRBJ2-3; tentative D call: TRBD2 (5 bases). CDR1 is SGHRS and CDR2 is YFSETQ in the germline V gene. V gave up 1 base and J gave up 4 bases, with 10 bases separating them. This CDR3 comprises 14 residues. CDR3 sequence: CASSLYGDSDTQYF. CDR3 in DNA: TGCGCCAGCAGCTTGTACGGGGATTCAGATACGCAGTATTTT.

The genes are TRBV7-2 and TRBJ2-1, with 10 bases aligning to TRBD2. This CDR3 is 16 amino acids long. V lost 2 bases, J lost 2 bases, and 3 bases stayed unmatched. Germline-derived CDR1 and CDR2 are SGHTA and FQGNSA. CDR3 in DNA: TGTGCCAGCAGCTTACTTAGCGGGAGGCCCTACAATGAGCAGTTCTTC. This codes for CASSLLSGRPYNEQFF.

By share of the sample, this clonotype is medium-sized. The V call is TRBV20-1, the J call TRBJ2-5, with 7 bases lining up with TRBD2. The V segment lost 0 bases and the J segment 5 bases; nucleotides outside the gene matches: 12. Germline lookup yields CDR1 DFQATT and CDR2 SNEGSKA (reference sequence). This CDR3 has 16 residues. CDR3 region: CSARDAGVAVSETQYF. The CDR3 coding sequence is TGCAGTGCTAGAGATGCGGGAGTGGCTGTTAGCGAGACCCAGTACTTC.

This chain uses TRBV5-4 with TRBJ2-3, with 8 bases matching TRBD1. CDR1 is SGHNT, CDR2 YYREEE, per germline (reference sequence). The V gene end was trimmed by 5 bases and the J gene end by 0 bases; junction bases not matched to a gene: 5. The CDR3 sequence is 15 residues long. CDR3 coding DNA: TGTGCCAGCAGTGCGAGACAGGGGAGCACAGATACGCAGTATTTT. This translates into CASSARQGSTDTQYF.

V and J are TRBV18 and TRBJ2-1; 8 positions agree with TRBD1. Germline values: CDR1 KGHSH, CDR2 LQKENI. Unmatched junction bases numbered 9, after V lost 4 bases and J lost 4 bases. CDR3 size: 16 residues. This chain's CDR3 is CASSLSGGQVYNEQFF. The CDR3, as DNA: TGTGCCAGCTCACTCTCAGGGGGACAGGTGTACAATGAGCAGTTCTTC.

By its share, this clonotype is medium-sized (0.01 to 0.1%). The genes are TRBV7-4 and TRBJ2-7, with unresolved D. Per germline, CDR1 SGHVT and CDR2 SQSDAQ. CDR3 length equals 17 residues. The V and J ends lost 3 bases and 4 bases respectively, with 22 bases between them. CDR3 amino acids: CASSFDGKGLLAYEQYF. CDR3 nucleotides: TGTGCCAGCAGCTTCGATGGTAAGGGCTTGTTGGCTTACGAGCAGTACTTC.

The chain combines TRBV27 with TRBJ2-5, with 13 bases fitting TRBD2. The junction had 1 base not matched to a gene; V was cut back by 2 bases and J by 7 bases. From germline, CDR1 is MNHEY and CDR2 SMNVEV (reference sequence). The CDR3 extends over 14 amino acids. The CDR3 bases are TGTGCCAGCAGTTTAAGACTAGCGGGAGGGACCCAGTACTTC. Residues: CASSLRLAGGTQYF.

V and J are TRBV28 and TRBJ2-3; weak D call: TRBD1 (6 bases). Trimming took off 6 bases at V and 5 bases at J, with 15 bases between the two ends. Germline V gives CDR1 MDHEN, CDR2 SYDVKM. There are 14 residues in the CDR3. In nucleotides, the CDR3 is TGTGCCAGCAGCTTGGGGCAGGGGCGAGATACGCAGTATTTT. Residues: CASSLGQGRDTQYF.

V and J are TRBV4-1 and TRBJ1-5; D is uncertain. V was trimmed by 1 base and J by 0 bases, leaving 7 bases between them. The CDR3 extends over 15 amino acids. Germline CDR1 MGHRA, CDR2 YSYEKL. The CDR3: CASSQARISNQPQHF. As DNA, the CDR3 is TGCGCCAGCAGCCAAGCCCGGATTAGCAATCAGCCCCAGCATTTT.

This rearrangement joins TRBV15 to TRBJ1-1, with TRBD1 matching over 8 bases. This CDR3 region has 16 residues. V dropped 1 base and J dropped 2; count of bases not matched to a gene: 6. The germline gives CDR1 LNHNV, CDR2 YYDKDF (reference sequence). The CDR3 sequence is CATSRGHRGYNTEAFF. The CDR3 region has the DNA TGTGCCACCAGCAGAGGCCACAGGGGGTACAACACTGAAGCTTTCTTT.

In the case of this clonotype: One end of the junction does not line up with germline, which may come from a read error. This rearrangement joins TRBV6-1 to TRBJ2-1; 9 nucleotides agree with TRBD2. The CDR3 runs 12 residues. Germline-derived CDR1 and CDR2 are MNHNS and SASEGT. DNA for the CDR3: TGTGCCAGCAGGTCGACTAGCGGAGAGCAGCTCTTC. Its protein product is CASRSTSGEQLF.